These 6 T cell receptor beta chains were all obtained from the same sample, sequenced in a study of T cells in Graves' hyperthyroidism and ophthalmopathy. Researchers took RNA transcripts and amplified the TCR beta CDR3 regions from them. A set of HTBI primers served as the primers for a first-round RT-PCR of the TCR CDR3. TCRdb fed the multiplex PCR reads into MiXCR, producing one record per CDR3 protein. The top ten hold about 3.8% of the sample, which has approximately 600,000 distinct CDR3 sequences, about 17% seen once. The sequenced material came from blood. Source of these receptors: a woman in her twenties or thirties with Graves' hyperthyroidism.

This clonotype has a handful of counts. The chain employs TRBV29-1 and TRBJ2-1, with D uncertain. This CDR3 spans 10 amino acids. V lost 7 bases and J 9 bases, leaving 10 bases between the germline ends. CDR1 is SQVTM, CDR2 ANQGSEA, per germline. The CDR3 here is CSGSLGEQFF. The CDR3, as DNA: TGCAGCGGCTCGTTAGGTGAGCAGTTCTTC.

This clonotype was recorded many times. The chain has TRBV28 and TRBJ1-3; no clear D gene. Trimming pared 2 bases from V and 4 bases from J, leaving 9 bases between. From germline, CDR1 is MDHEN and CDR2 SYDVKM. This CDR3 has 14 residues. The CDR3 DNA is TGTGCCAGCAGTTTACCCGGATCCGGAAACACCATATATTTT. It yields the protein CASSLPGSGNTIYF.

The chain employs TRBV2 and TRBJ2-2, with 7 positions matching TRBD2. V shed 7 bases and J 4 bases; nucleotides not matched to a gene: 18. CDR1 is SNHLY, CDR2 FYNNEI, per germline. The CDR3 consists of 18 residues. This chain's CDR3 is CASNQQSGKGSGTGELFF. As DNA, the CDR3 is TGTGCCAGCAACCAACAGAGCGGGAAAGGTTCGGGCACCGGGGAGCTGTTTTTT.

This clonotype was seen repeatedly, ten times or more. The CDR3 is CASSDQLNTEAFF. The CDR3, as DNA: TGTGCCAGCTCAGACCAGTTGAACACTGAAGCTTTCTTT. V gene TRBV18 combines with J gene TRBJ1-1; no firm D call. The CDR3 sequence is 13 residues long. Germline-derived CDR1 and CDR2 are KGHSH and LQKENI. Trimming removed 5 bases at V and 0 bases at J, with 7 bases between.

The chain has TRBV30 and TRBJ2-7; TRBD2 aligns across 12 bases. Germline assignment: CDR1 GTSNPN and CDR2 SVGIG (reference sequence). The CDR3 contains 16 residues. V shed 2 bases, J shed 2 bases, and the junction held 7 bases outside the gene matches. CDR3 sequence reads: CAWSRDLAGGTYEQYF. The DNA for the CDR3 is TGTGCCTGGAGTCGCGACCTAGCGGGAGGGACCTACGAGCAGTACTTC.

The chain has TRBV30 and TRBJ2-3; TRBD2 matches at 9 bases. The germline V gene has CDR1 GTSNPN and CDR2 SVGIG (reference sequence). There are 17 residues in the CDR3. After removal of 0 bases from V and 2 bases from J, the junction contained 9 bases not matched to a gene. The CDR3 sequence is CAWSVGGLAFPTDTQYF. For the CDR3, the DNA is TGTGCCTGGAGTGTAGGGGGACTAGCCTTCCCCACAGATACGCAGTATTTT.